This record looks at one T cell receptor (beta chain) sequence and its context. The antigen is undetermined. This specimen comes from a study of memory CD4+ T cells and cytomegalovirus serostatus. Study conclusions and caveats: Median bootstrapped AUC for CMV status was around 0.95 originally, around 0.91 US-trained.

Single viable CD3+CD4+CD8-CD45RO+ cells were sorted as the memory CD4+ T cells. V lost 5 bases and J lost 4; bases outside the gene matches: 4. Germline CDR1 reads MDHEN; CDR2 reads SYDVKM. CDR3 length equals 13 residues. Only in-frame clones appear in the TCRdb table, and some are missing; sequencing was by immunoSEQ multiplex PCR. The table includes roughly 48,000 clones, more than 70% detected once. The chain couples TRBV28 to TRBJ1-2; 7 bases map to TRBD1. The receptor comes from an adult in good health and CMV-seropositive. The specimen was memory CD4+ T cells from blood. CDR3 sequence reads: CASSHGQAYGYTF. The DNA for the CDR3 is TGTGCCAGCAGTCACGGACAGGCCTATGGCTACACCTTC.